This T cell receptor (beta chain) was documented in a study of T cell changes during pregnancy in multiple sclerosis. The data were produced by immunoSEQ multiplex PCR, yet TCRdb's version contains in-frame clones alone and is incomplete. The sample has tens of thousands of clones; about 89% are singletons. This CDR3 region has 13 residues. Germline V gene lookup returns CDR1 SGHDN and CDR2 FVKESK. The germline V and J ends were trimmed by 1 base and 5 bases, with 8 bases remaining between them. This clonotype was sampled from a female donor in good health, enrolled as a control in a pregnancy study. The rearrangement uses TRBV14 and TRBJ1-2; D unclear. Source: CD4+ T cells from peripheral blood mononuclear cells, taken after pregnancy. The CDR3 loop reads CASSQVGRYGYTF. In DNA form, the CDR3 reads TGTGCCAGCAGCCAAGTCGGGAGATATGGCTACACCTTC.